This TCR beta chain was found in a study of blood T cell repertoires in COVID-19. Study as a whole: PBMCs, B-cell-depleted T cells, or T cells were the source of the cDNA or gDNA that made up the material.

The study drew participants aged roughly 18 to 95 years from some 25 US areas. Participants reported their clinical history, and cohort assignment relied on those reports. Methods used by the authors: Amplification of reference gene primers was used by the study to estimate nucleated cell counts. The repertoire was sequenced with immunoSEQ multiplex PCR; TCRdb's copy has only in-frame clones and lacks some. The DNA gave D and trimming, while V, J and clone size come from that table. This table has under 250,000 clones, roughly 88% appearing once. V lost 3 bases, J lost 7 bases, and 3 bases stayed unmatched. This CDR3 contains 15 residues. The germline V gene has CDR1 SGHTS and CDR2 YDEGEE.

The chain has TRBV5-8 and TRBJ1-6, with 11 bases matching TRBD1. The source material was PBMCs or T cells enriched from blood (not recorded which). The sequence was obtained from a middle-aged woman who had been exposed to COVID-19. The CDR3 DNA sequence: TGTGCCAGCAGCTCGGACAGGGGGCGAAATTCACCCCTCCACTTT. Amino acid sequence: CASSSDRGRNSPLHF.